What follows describes a single TCR beta chain. As yet, its antigen is unknown. A CD45RO-CCR7+CD27+CD95- phenotype identified naive CD8+ T cells. This CDR3 comprises 18 residues. The germline gives CDR1 MDHEN, CDR2 SYDVKM. Libraries of TRB cDNA were made by 5' RACE and carried UMIs. With the 5' RACE reads reprocessed, TCRdb shows one record per CDR3 protein and no DNA. This sample contains about 130,000 distinct CDR3 sequences. The data are from a study of CXCR3-negative and CXCR3-positive naive CD8 T cells. Findings and limits, study-wide: More hydrophobic TRB CDR3s were found in CXCR3-positive naive cells than in CXCR3-negative naive cells.

Sequenced sample: naive CXCR3- CD8+ T cells from blood. Subset in this sample: CD45RO-CCR7+CD27+CD95- naive CD8+ T cells lacking CXCR3 (TNR3-). This TCR was recovered from a human donor in good health. Some clones in this sample may be carry-over from other donors' samples. V usage is TRBV28 and J usage is TRBJ2-3; the D call from TCRdb, TRBD2, cannot be confirmed without DNA. CDR3 amino acids: CASSSFPLGLAGVSTQYF.